This T cell receptor beta chain was retrieved from a study of tumor-infiltrating lymphocytes in primary liver carcinoma. Background on the study: The patients had histopathologically diagnosed primary liver carcinoma, and their disease was treated by surgical resection.

Whole-study findings and limits: Lower overlap was observed for tumor-adjacent and tumor-blood pairs relative to tumor region pairs. Blood's top-250-clone fraction was significantly lower than that of tumors (p = 0.039).

TCR beta cDNA was reverse-transcribed from roughly 520 ng of total RNA. The reaction used a constant-region primer and ProtoScript II reverse transcriptase. Nested multiplex PCR, run for three rounds with slightly modified ARM-PCR, yielded TCR beta libraries. A C-beta reverse primer was combined with TRBV1-TRBV30 forward primers in the first two PCR rounds, and each round had approximately 10 cycles. Using its own MiXCR run on the multiplex PCR reads, TCRdb lists one record per CDR3 protein. This repertoire shows 330,000 or so distinct CDR3 sequences, approximately 65% found once; its top ten account for roughly 6.5%. Unsorted whole blood yielded blood RNA, and germline DNA was extracted as well. Peripheral blood, approximately 4 milliliters, was collected prior to surgery. The V gene's germline CDR1 is MGHRA and CDR2 YSYEKL. With V trimmed by 4 bases and J by 3 bases, 10 bases remained unmatched. The CDR3 covers 16 residues.

This clonotype came up many times. Its antigen is not identified. This sequence was found in a middle-aged man with primary liver carcinoma and hepatitis B virus infection. Sequenced: peripheral blood. This chain joins TRBV4-1 and TRBJ2-3, with 7 bases fitting TRBD2. CDR3 amino acids: CASSPSLARRTDTQYF. CDR3 nucleotides: TGCGCCAGCAGCCCCTCACTAGCGCGGAGAACAGATACGCAGTATTTT.